This TCR beta chain was documented in a study of shared clonotypes between healthy human individuals. At the level of the study: There were three CD4 naive, three CD4 memory, two CD8 naive and one CD8 memory plates per donor.

The germline CDR1 and CDR2 sequences are MNHNY and SVGAGI (reference sequence). This CDR3 region has 13 residues. Trimming shortened V by 6 bases and J by 3 bases, and 11 bases separated the two germline ends. Sequencing used immunoSEQ multiplex PCR; TCRdb keeps in-frame clones, though not all of them. In the table there are some 2.3 million clones, approximately 93% of which are singletons. Sequencing input: naive CD4+ T cells from PBMCs. Subset: CD45RA+ positively selected. The TCR sequence derives from a man aged 18 to 30 in good health. Some clones in this sample may be carry-over from other donors' samples. The V gene is TRBV6-6, the J gene TRBJ2-5, with D possibly being TRBD2 (6 bases). DNA for the CDR3: TGTGCCAGCAGCACCCGACTAGAAGAGACCCAGTACTTC. It translates to CASSTRLEETQYF.